A selection of T cell receptor beta chains follows, all from one sample in a study of T cell repertoires in cytomegalovirus infection. The antigens for these receptors are not known. TCRdb ran MiXCR on the reads and lists one entry per CDR3 protein. The sample includes about 920,000 distinct CDR3 sequences, approximately 30% of them seen just once. The sequencing used cultured CD8+ T cells from PBMCs, collected from culture after CMV antigen stimulation. All receptors derive from a human donor in good health (CMV status not recorded). Some clones in this sample may be carry-over from other donors' samples. Both conserved end residues are part of each CDR3. The D gene is left open where the match is weak. A row's size may be missing; if present it is once, few, many or a size class.

clone_size: NA
v_call: TRBV27
d_call: TRBD2
j_call: TRBJ2-7
cdr3_nt: TGTGCCAGCAGCCTAGCGGACTACTCCTACGAGCAGTACTTC
cdr3_aa: CASSLADYSYEQYF

clone_size: NA
v_call: TRBV12-3/TRBV12-4
d_call: NA
j_call: TRBJ1-6
cdr3_nt: TGTGCCAGCAGTTTAGCGACAGACAGGACCTCCGGGTATTCACCCCTCCACTTT
cdr3_aa: CASSLATDRTSGYSPLHF

clone_size: NA
v_call: TRBV4-1
d_call: NA
j_call: TRBJ2-7
cdr3_nt: TGCGCCAGCAGCTATTCTGACGGGGGTTACGAGCAGTACTTC
cdr3_aa: CASSYSDGGYEQYF

clone_size: NA
v_call: TRBV5-1
d_call: NA
j_call: TRBJ2-2
cdr3_nt: TGCGCCTGCAGCTTGGACCGTTACACCGGGGAGCTGTTTTTT
cdr3_aa: CACSLDRYTGELFF

clone_size: many
v_call: TRBV12-5
d_call: NA
j_call: TRBJ1-4
cdr3_nt: TGTGCTAGTGGTTTGGTACTGGACCTCCCTAATGAAAAACTGTTTTTT
cdr3_aa: CASGLVLDLPNEKLFF

clone_size: NA
v_call: TRBV6-2/TRBV6-3
d_call: NA
j_call: TRBJ2-1
cdr3_nt: TGTGCCAGCGGGACGTTTAAGGATGAGCAGTTCTTC
cdr3_aa: CASGTFKDEQFF

clone_size: NA
v_call: TRBV7-6
d_call: TRBD1
j_call: TRBJ2-2
cdr3_nt: TGTGCCAGCAACCCCGGGACAGGTTACACCGGGGAGCTGTTTTTT
cdr3_aa: CASNPGTGYTGELFF

clone_size: few
v_call: TRBV6-8
d_call: TRBD2
j_call: TRBJ2-5
cdr3_nt: TGTGCCAGCAGTCACTTGACCTCTAGCGGGGGGCCAGCGACCCAGTACTTC
cdr3_aa: CASSHLTSSGGPATQYF

clone_size: NA
v_call: TRBV10-3
d_call: NA
j_call: TRBJ2-3
cdr3_nt: TGTGCCATCAGTGAACAGGAGGAGGACACAGATACGCAGTATTTT
cdr3_aa: CAISEQEEDTDTQYF

clone_size: once
v_call: TRBV6-6
d_call: NA
j_call: TRBJ1-1
cdr3_nt: TGTGCCGTTTGGGGTCGGGGCGAAACTGAAGCTTTCTTT
cdr3_aa: CAVWGRGETEAFF

clone_size: NA
v_call: TRBV4-1
d_call: NA
j_call: TRBJ2-7
cdr3_nt: TGCGCCAGCAGCCGCTCCGGGACAAGGAGCTACGAGCAGTACTTC
cdr3_aa: CASSRSGTRSYEQYF

clone_size: few
v_call: TRBV6-5
d_call: NA
j_call: TRBJ1-1
cdr3_nt: TGTGCCAGCAGTCCCGTGAAGAACACTGAAGCTTTCTTT
cdr3_aa: CASSPVKNTEAFF

clone_size: few
v_call: TRBV27
d_call: NA
j_call: TRBJ2-7
cdr3_nt: TGTGCCAGCAGTTTATCGCCAGGGGACTACGAGCAGTACTTC
cdr3_aa: CASSLSPGDYEQYF

clone_size: NA
v_call: TRBV5-5
d_call: NA
j_call: TRBJ2-1
cdr3_nt: TGTGCCAGCAGCGGGACGGGGGTTGTCTCCTACAATGAGCAGTTCTTC
cdr3_aa: CASSGTGVVSYNEQFF

clone_size: few
v_call: TRBV6-4
d_call: TRBD2
j_call: TRBJ2-4
cdr3_nt: TGTGCCAGCAACAGACTAGCGGGGGAAACTGGGGCCAAAAACATTCAGTACTTC
cdr3_aa: CASNRLAGETGAKNIQYF

clone_size: NA
v_call: TRBV4-1
d_call: TRBD1
j_call: TRBJ2-7
cdr3_nt: TGCGCCAGCAGCCACACTCCGGGACAGGGAAACATCTACGAGCAGTACTTC
cdr3_aa: CASSHTPGQGNIYEQYF

clone_size: many
v_call: TRBV27
d_call: NA
j_call: TRBJ1-1
cdr3_nt: TGTGCCAGCAGTTTAGGGAATGAAGCTTTCTTT
cdr3_aa: CASSLGNEAFF

clone_size: NA
v_call: TRBV14
d_call: NA
j_call: TRBJ2-5
cdr3_nt: TGTGCCAGCAGCCGCGCGGGGGACACAGAGACCCAGTACTTC
cdr3_aa: CASSRAGDTETQYF

clone_size: few
v_call: TRBV6-1
d_call: TRBD1
j_call: TRBJ2-7
cdr3_nt: TGTGCCAGCAGACCTGACAGGGGGCTTTACGAGCAGTACTTC
cdr3_aa: CASRPDRGLYEQYF

clone_size: few
v_call: TRBV6-2/TRBV6-3
d_call: TRBD1
j_call: TRBJ1-5
cdr3_nt: TGTGCCAGCAGTTACCTCGGGACAGGGAAGGTTAGCAATCAGCCCCAGCATTTT
cdr3_aa: CASSYLGTGKVSNQPQHF